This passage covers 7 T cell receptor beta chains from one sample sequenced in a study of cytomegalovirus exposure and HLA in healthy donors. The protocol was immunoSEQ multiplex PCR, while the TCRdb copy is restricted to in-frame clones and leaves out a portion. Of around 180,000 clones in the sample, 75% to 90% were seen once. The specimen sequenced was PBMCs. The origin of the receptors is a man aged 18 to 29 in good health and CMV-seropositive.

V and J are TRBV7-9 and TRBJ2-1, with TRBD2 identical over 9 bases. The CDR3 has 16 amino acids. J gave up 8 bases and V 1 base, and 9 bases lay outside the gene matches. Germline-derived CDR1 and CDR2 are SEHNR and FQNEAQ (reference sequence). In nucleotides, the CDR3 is TGTGCCAGCAGCTTAGGACATGCGGGGACTAGCCATGAGCAGTTCTTC. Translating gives CASSLGHAGTSHEQFF.

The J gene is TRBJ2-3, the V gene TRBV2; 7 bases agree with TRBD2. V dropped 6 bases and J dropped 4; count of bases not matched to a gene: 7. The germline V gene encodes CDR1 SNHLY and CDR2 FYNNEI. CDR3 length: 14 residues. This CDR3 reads CASRLLAGADTQYF. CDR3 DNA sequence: TGTGCCAGCAGGCTACTGGCGGGAGCAGATACGCAGTATTTT.

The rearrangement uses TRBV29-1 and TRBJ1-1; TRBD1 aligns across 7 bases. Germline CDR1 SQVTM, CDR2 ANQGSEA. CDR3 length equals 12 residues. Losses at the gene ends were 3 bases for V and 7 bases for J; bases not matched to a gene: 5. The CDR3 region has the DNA TGCAGCGTTGAGGACAGGCTAGGTGAAGCTTTCTTT. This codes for CSVEDRLGEAFF.

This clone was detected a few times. In nucleotides, the CDR3 is TGTGCCAGCAGCTTAGTGTCCAGAGAGCAGTTCTTC. Residues: CASSLVSREQFF. The V gene is TRBV7-6, the J gene TRBJ2-1; D is undetermined. There are 12 residues in the CDR3. Germline CDR1 is SGHVS and CDR2 is FNYEAQ. The V end was cut by 1 base, the J end by 10 bases, with 8 bases between. Full variable domain (rest looked up from reference TRBV7-6 and TRBJ2-1): GAGVSQSPRYKVTKRGQDVALRCDPISGHVSLYWYRQALGQGPEFLTYFNYEAQQDKSGLPNDRFSAERPEGSISTLTIQRTEQRDSAMYRCASSLVSREQFFGPGTRLTVL.

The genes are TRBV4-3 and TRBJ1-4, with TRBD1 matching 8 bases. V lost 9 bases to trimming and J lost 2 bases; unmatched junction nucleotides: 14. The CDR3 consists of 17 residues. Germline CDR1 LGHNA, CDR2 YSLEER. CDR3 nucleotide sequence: TGCGCCAGGGGATCTCGGACAGGGAAGTCCACTAATGAAAAACTGTTTTTT. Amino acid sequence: CARGSRTGKSTNEKLFF.

Here the CDR3 reads CASSTSRRGQFF. The CDR3, as DNA: TGTGCCAGCAGTACCAGCCGGAGAGGGCAGTTCTTC. The chain combines TRBV6-5 with TRBJ2-1; D is ambiguous. V dropped 5 bases and J dropped 12 bases, with 14 bases sitting between them. Germline values: CDR1 MNHEY, CDR2 SVGAGI. This CDR3 contains 12 residues.

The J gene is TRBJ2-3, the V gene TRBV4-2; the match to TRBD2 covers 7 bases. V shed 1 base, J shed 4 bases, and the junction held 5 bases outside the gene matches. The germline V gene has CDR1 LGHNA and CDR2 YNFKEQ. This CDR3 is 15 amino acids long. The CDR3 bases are TGTGCCAGCAGCCAAGGGCGACTAGCCCCAGATACGCAGTATTTT. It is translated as CASSQGRLAPDTQYF.